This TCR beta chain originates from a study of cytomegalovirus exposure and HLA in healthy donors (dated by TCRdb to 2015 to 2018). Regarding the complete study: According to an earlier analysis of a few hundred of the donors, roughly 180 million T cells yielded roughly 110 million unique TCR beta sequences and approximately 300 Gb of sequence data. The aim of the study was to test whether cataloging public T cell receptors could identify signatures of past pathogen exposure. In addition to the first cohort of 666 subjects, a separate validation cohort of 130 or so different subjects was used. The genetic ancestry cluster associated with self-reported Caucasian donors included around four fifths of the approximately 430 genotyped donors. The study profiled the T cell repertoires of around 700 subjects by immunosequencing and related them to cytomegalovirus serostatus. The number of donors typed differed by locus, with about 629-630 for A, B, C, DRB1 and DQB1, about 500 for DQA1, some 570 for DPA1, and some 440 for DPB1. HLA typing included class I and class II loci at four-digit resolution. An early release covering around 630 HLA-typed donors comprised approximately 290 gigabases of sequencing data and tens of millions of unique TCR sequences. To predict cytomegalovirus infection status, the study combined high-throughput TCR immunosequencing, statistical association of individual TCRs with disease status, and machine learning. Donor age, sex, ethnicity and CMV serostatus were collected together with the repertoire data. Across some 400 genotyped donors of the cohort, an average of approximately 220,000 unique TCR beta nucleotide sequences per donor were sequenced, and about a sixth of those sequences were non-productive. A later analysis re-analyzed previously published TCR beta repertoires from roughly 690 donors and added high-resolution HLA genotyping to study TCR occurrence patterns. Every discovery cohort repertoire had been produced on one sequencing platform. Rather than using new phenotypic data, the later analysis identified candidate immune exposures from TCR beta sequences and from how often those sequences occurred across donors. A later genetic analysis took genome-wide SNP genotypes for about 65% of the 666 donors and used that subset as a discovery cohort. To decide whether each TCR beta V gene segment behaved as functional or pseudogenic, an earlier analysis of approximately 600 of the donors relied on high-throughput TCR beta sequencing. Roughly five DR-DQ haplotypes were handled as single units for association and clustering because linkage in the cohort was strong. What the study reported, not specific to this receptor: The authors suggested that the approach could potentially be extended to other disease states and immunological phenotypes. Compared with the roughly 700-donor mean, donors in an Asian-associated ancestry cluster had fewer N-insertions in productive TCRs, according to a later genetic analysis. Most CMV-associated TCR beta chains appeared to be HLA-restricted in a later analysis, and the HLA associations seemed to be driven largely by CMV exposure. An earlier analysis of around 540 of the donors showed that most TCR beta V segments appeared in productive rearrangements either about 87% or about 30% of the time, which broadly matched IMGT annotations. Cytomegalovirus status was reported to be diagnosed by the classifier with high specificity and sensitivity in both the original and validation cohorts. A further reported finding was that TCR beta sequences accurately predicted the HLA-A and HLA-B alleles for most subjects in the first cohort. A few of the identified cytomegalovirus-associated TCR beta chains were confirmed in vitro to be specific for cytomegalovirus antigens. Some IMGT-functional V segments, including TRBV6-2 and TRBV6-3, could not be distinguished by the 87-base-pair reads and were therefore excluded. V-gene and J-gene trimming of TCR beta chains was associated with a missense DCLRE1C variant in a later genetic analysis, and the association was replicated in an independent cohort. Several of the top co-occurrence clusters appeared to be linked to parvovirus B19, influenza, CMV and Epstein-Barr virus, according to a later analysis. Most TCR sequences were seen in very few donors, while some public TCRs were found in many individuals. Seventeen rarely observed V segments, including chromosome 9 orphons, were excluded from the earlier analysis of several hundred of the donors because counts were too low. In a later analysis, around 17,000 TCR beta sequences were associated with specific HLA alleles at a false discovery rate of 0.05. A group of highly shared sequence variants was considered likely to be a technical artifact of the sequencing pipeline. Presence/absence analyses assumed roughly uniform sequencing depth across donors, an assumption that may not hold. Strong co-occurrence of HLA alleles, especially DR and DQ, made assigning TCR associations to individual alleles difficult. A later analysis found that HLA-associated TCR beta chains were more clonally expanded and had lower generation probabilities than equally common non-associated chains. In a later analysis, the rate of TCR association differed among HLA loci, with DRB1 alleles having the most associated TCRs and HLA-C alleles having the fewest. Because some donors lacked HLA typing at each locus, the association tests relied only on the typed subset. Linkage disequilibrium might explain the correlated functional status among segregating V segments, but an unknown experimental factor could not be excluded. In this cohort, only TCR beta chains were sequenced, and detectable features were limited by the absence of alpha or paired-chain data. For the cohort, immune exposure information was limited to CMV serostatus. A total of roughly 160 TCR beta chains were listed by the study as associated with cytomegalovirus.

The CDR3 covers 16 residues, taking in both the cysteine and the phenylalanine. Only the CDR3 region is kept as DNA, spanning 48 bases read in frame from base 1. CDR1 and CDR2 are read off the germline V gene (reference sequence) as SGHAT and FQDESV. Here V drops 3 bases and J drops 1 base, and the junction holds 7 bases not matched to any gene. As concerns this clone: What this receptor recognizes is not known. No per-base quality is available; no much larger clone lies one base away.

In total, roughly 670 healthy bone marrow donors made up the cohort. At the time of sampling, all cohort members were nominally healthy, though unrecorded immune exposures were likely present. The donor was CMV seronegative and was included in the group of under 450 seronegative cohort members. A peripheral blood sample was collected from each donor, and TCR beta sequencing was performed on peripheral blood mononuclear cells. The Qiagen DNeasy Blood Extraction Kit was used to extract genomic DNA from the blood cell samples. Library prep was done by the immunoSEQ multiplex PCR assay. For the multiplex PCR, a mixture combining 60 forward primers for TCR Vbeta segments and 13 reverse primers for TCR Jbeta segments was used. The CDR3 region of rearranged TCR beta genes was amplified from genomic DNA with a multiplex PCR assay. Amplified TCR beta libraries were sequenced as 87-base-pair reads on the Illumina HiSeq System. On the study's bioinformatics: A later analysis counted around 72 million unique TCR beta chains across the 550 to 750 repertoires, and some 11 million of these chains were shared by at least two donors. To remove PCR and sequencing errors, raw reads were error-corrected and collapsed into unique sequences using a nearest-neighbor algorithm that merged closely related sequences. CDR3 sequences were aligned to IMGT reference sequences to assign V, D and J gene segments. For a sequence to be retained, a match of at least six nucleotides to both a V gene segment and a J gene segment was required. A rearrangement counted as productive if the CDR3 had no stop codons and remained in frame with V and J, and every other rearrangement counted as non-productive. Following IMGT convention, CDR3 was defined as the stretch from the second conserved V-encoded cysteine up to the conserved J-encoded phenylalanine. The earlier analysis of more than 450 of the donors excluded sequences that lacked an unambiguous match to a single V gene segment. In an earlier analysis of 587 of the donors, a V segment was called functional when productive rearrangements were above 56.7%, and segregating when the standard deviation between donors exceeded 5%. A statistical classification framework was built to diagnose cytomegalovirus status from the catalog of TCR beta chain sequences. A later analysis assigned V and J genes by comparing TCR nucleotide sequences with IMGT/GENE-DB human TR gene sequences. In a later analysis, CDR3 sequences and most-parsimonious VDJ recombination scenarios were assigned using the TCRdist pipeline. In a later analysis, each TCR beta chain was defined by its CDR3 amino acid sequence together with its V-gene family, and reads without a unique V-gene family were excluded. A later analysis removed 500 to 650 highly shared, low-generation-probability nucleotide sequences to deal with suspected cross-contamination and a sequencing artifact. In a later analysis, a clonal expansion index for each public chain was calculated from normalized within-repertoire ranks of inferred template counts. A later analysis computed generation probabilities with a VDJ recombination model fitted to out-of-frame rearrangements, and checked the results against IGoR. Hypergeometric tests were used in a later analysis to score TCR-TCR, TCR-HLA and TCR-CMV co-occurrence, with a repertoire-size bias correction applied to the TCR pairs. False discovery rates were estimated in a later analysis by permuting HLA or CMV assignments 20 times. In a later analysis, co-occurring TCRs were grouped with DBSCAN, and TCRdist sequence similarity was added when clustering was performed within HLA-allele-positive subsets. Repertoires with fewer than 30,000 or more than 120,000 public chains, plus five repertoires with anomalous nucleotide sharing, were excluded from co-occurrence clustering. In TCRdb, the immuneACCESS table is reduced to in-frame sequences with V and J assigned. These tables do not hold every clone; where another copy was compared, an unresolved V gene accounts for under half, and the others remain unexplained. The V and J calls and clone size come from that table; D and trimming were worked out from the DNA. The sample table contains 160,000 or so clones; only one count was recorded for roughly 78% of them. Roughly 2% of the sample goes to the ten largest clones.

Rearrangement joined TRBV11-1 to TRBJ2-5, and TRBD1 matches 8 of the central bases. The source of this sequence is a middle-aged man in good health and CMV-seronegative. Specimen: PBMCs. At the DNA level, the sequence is TGTGCCAGCAGCTTCCTGTCAGGGGGCGCCCAAGAGACCCAGTACTTC. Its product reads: CASSFLSGGAQETQYF.